This T cell receptor beta chain was retrieved from a study of blood T cell repertoires in COVID-19. The overall study: Spain, Italy and the United States supplied samples that represented acute and convalescent COVID-19. T cells, B-cell-depleted T cells, or PBMCs provided the cDNA or gDNA that served as material.

Per the study methods: Nucleated cell counts were estimated from reference gene primer amplification. Profiling relied on immunoSEQ multiplex PCR, and the TCRdb table lists in-frame clones only, not all of them. Clone size and the V and J calls come from that table; the DNA yielded D and trimming. The sample lists some 240,000 clones, around 83% occurring once. The CDR3 consists of 15 residues. Trimming at V came to 9 bases and at J to 6 bases, leaving 12 bases not matched to a gene. Per germline, CDR1 KGHDR and CDR2 SFDVKD. Specimen: peripheral blood. The TCR comes from an elderly woman with acute or convalescent COVID-19. The rearrangement links TRBV24-1 to TRBJ2-1; 8 positions match TRBD2. DNA for the CDR3: TGTGCCACCCGGGGCGGGACGGGGGGGCGCAATGAGCAGTTCTTC. Its protein is CATRGGTGGRNEQFF.